The clone carrying this T cell receptor beta chain was seen repeatedly, ten times or more. Unique molecular identifiers were incorporated during preparation of the TCRbeta library. TCRdb called the PCR reads again in MiXCR, with one record for every CDR3 protein. This sample has fewer than 120,000 distinct CDR3 sequences, with around a tenth found just once. This sample was included in a study of T-cell reconstitution after alpha-beta-depleted transplantation in children. The CDR3 sequence is 13 residues long. The V gene's germline CDR1 is MNHEY and CDR2 SVGAGI. With 6 bases clipped from V and 5 bases from J, the junction kept 6 bases outside the gene matches.

The rearrangement links TRBV6-5 to TRBJ1-1, with 7 bases fitting TRBD1. Material: PBMCs from the stem cell graft donor, obtained from the stem cell graft. The receptor's source is a human donor who donated a stem cell graft to a child with acute lymphoblastic leukemia. In nucleotides, the CDR3 is TGTGCCAGCAGATACAGGGGAGATACTGAAGCTTTCTTT. It specifies CASRYRGDTEAFF.